A selection of T cell receptor beta chains follows, all from one sample in a study of blood T cell repertoires in COVID-19. TCRdb's copy holds only in-frame clones and misses some; the assay was immunoSEQ multiplex PCR. Found here are 40,000 to 55,000 clones, over 90% of them singletons; the top ten hold more than 5.5%. Sequencing was carried out using peripheral blood. All receptors come from a human donor in a cohort sampled during active COVID-19. CDR3s include the opening cysteine and the closing phenylalanine or tryptophan. The order of the fields is J gene, CDR3 length, V gene, D gene, clone size, CDR3 protein, CDR3 DNA. D genes are given only for firm matches. Rows may omit the clone size; those that give it use once, few, many or a size class.

>TRBJ1-5|14|TRBV5-1|TRBD1|once
CASSPDRGNQPQHF
TGCGCCAGCAGCCCGGACAGGGGCAATCAGCCCCAGCATTTT
>TRBJ2-2|14|TRBV6-2/TRBV6-3|.|.
CASSAGGPTGELFF
TGTGCCAGCAGTGCCGGAGGGCCAACCGGGGAGCTGTTTTTT
>TRBJ1-2|13|TRBV29-1|.|.
CSVEGGQGDGYTF
TGCAGCGTTGAAGGGGGGCAGGGCGATGGCTACACCTTC
>TRBJ2-2|17|TRBV5-6|TRBD2|.
CASSLAGRGINTGELFF
TGTGCCAGCAGCTTGGCTGGGCGGGGGATTAACACCGGGGAGCTGTTTTTT
>TRBJ2-1|13|TRBV6-1|.|.
CASSEVDFNEQFF
TGTGCCAGCAGTGAAGTAGATTTCAATGAGCAGTTCTTC
>TRBJ2-1|15|TRBV4-2|.|.
CASSQEPPAGNEQFF
TGTGCCAGCAGCCAAGAACCTCCAGCGGGCAATGAGCAGTTCTTC
>TRBJ2-7|16|TRBV2|TRBD2|.
CASSDGGGGYLYEQYF
TGTGCCAGCAGTGACGGTGGCGGGGGGTACCTCTACGAGCAGTACTTC
>TRBJ2-7|15|TRBV5-6|.|once
CASSLEPADSYEQYF
TGTGCCAGCAGCTTGGAGCCGGCGGACTCCTACGAGCAGTACTTC
>TRBJ2-7|14|TRBV19|TRBD1|.
CASSARQGPYEQYF
TGTGCCAGTAGTGCCCGACAGGGACCCTACGAGCAGTACTTC
>TRBJ1-2|15|TRBV28|.|.
CASSRVVITNYGYTF
TGTGCCAGCAGTCGGGTCGTAATTACTAACTATGGCTACACCTTC
>TRBJ2-1|14|TRBV7-3|.|.
CASSLRGLSDEQFF
TGTGCCAGCAGCTTAAGGGGCCTCTCCGATGAGCAGTTCTTC
>TRBJ2-1|17|TRBV4-1|TRBD2|.
CASSPSTSGGPYNEQFF
TGCGCCAGCAGCCCCAGTACTAGCGGGGGGCCCTACAATGAGCAGTTCTTC
>TRBJ2-1|18|TRBV27|TRBD2|.
CASSALAGVGISYNEQFF
TGTGCCAGCAGTGCACTAGCGGGAGTGGGGATCTCCTACAATGAGCAGTTCTTC
>TRBJ2-3|13|TRBV5-1|TRBD2|.
CASAGGSTDTQYF
TGCGCCAGCGCGGGAGGGAGCACAGATACGCAGTATTTT
>TRBJ2-5|13|TRBV2|.|.
CASKIRGQETQYF
TGTGCCAGCAAGATCAGGGGTCAAGAGACCCAGTACTTC
>TRBJ2-3|16|TRBV9|.|once
CASSIQAILSTDTQYF
TGTGCCAGCAGCATTCAAGCGATACTAAGCACAGATACGCAGTATTTT
>TRBJ2-2|14|TRBV6-6|TRBD1|.
CASSKGQSTGELFF
TGTGCCAGCAGTAAGGGACAGTCCACCGGGGAGCTGTTTTTT
>TRBJ2-2|15|TRBV3-1/TRBV3-2|TRBD2|.
CASSLTGGRSGELFF
TGTGCCAGCAGCCTTACGGGGGGGCGGAGCGGGGAGCTGTTTTTT
>TRBJ2-5|14|TRBV2|TRBD1|once
CASNPSTGGETQYF
TGTGCCAGCAACCCCTCGACAGGGGGAGAGACCCAGTACTTC
>TRBJ2-7|15|TRBV29-1|.|.
CSVVSLRGESYEQYF
TGCAGCGTTGTATCTTTGCGGGGCGAGTCCTACGAGCAGTACTTC
>TRBJ1-1|14|TRBV4-1|.|.
CASSGLLKNTEAFF
TGCGCCAGCAGTGGGCTCCTTAAGAACACTGAAGCTTTCTTT
>TRBJ2-1|15|TRBV2|TRBD2|few
CASSETSGGPNEQFF
TGTGCCAGCAGTGAAACTAGCGGGGGACCCAATGAGCAGTTCTTC
>TRBJ2-7|14|TRBV7-3|TRBD2|few
CASSSTGGAYEQYF
TGTGCCAGCAGCTCCACGGGAGGTGCCTACGAGCAGTACTTC
>TRBJ1-5|11|TRBV6-2/TRBV6-3|.|.
CASSSGQPQHF
TGTGCCAGCAGTTCCGGTCAGCCCCAGCATTTT
>TRBJ2-1|19|TRBV7-3|TRBD2|.
CASSPDPSSLAGDGRVKFF
TGTGCCAGCAGCCCAGACCCGTCCTCACTAGCGGGAGATGGGCGGGTTAAGTTCTTC
>TRBJ2-7|16|TRBV5-1|TRBD1|.
CASSLAGQGVTYEQYF
TGCGCCAGCAGCCTGGCTGGACAGGGGGTTACCTACGAGCAGTACTTC
>TRBJ1-2|15|TRBV28|TRBD1|.
CASSSRDRGGYGYTF
TGTGCCAGCAGTTCTCGGGACAGGGGCGGCTATGGCTACACCTTC
>TRBJ2-1|18|TRBV6-2/TRBV6-3|TRBD1|.
CASSLIFWGTGSYNEQFF
TGTGCCAGCAGTTTAATTTTCTGGGGGACAGGGTCATACAATGAGCAGTTCTTC
>TRBJ2-3|17|TRBV19|TRBD2|few
CASSPRLGGGALDTQYF
TGTGCCAGTAGTCCCCGTTTAGGCGGGGGGGCCCTAGATACGCAGTATTTT
>TRBJ1-5|15|TRBV6-5|.|.
CASRITRGSDQPQHF
TGTGCCAGCAGAATCACACGGGGGTCCGATCAGCCCCAGCATTTT
>TRBJ2-6|15|TRBV6-5|.|.
CASTDSESGANVLTF
TGTGCCAGCACGGACAGCGAGTCTGGGGCCAACGTCCTGACTTTC
>TRBJ1-2|16|TRBV19|.|.
CASSTEWRPTNYGYTF
TGTGCCAGTAGTACCGAGTGGAGACCAACTAACTATGGCTACACCTTC
>TRBJ1-3|14|TRBV7-8|.|.
CASSLGTAGNTIYF
TGTGCCAGCAGCTTAGGGACAGCTGGAAACACCATATATTTT
>TRBJ2-7|14|TRBV30|.|.
CAWSVFGRIHEQYF
TGTGCCTGGAGTGTCTTCGGGAGAATCCACGAGCAGTACTTC
>TRBJ1-2|15|TRBV14|TRBD1|.
CASSLDRGSNYGYTF
TGTGCCAGCAGCCTAGACAGGGGGAGTAACTATGGCTACACCTTC
>TRBJ1-5|15|TRBV4-2|TRBD1|.
CASSRGQGIPQPQHF
TGTGCCAGCAGCCGAGGACAGGGAATCCCTCAGCCCCAGCATTTT
>TRBJ1-5|16|TRBV7-9|.|.
CASSLVSGRRSQPQHF
TGTGCCAGCAGCTTAGTCTCCGGAAGACGGAGTCAGCCCCAGCATTTT
>TRBJ2-1|15|TRBV3-1/TRBV3-2|TRBD2|.
CASSLREREWNEQFF
TGTGCCAGCAGCCTCCGTGAGCGGGAGTGGAATGAGCAGTTCTTC
>TRBJ2-3|16|TRBV9|TRBD2|.
CASSHNAGGGADTQYF
TGTGCCAGCAGCCACAATGCGGGAGGGGGGGCAGATACGCAGTATTTT
>TRBJ1-2|17|TRBV18|TRBD1|.
CASSRMTGGGEGYGYTF
TGTGCCAGCTCACGGATGACAGGGGGCGGAGAAGGTTATGGCTACACCTTC
>TRBJ2-1|14|TRBV10-3|.|.
CAISESNRPNEQFF
TGTGCCATCAGTGAGTCAAACAGGCCCAATGAGCAGTTCTTC
>TRBJ2-1|17|TRBV7-2|TRBD2|.
CASSLGIAGGPANEQFF
TGTGCCAGCAGCTTAGGAATAGCGGGAGGGCCGGCAAATGAGCAGTTCTTC
>TRBJ1-1|15|TRBV5-5|.|.
CASSLVVEGSAEAFF
TGTGCCAGCAGCTTGGTGGTCGAAGGGAGCGCTGAAGCTTTCTTT
>TRBJ2-2|14|TRBV19|TRBD2|.
CASRLAGVTGELFF
TGTGCCAGTCGATTAGCGGGGGTCACCGGGGAGCTGTTTTTT
>TRBJ2-1|16|TRBV4-2|TRBD2|.
CASSQASGSTYNEQFF
TGTGCCAGCAGCCAGGCTAGCGGGAGCACATACAATGAGCAGTTCTTC
>TRBJ2-1|16|TRBV19|.|.
CASSIDGQGNYNEQFF
TGTGCCAGTAGTATAGATGGTCAGGGGAACTACAATGAGCAGTTCTTC
>TRBJ2-7|13|TRBV18|.|.
CASSPPTSYEQYF
TGTGCCAGCTCACCACCGACTAGCTACGAGCAGTACTTC
>TRBJ2-1|16|TRBV2|TRBD2|.
CASHNQREAPYNEQFF
TGTGCCAGCCATAACCAGCGGGAGGCCCCTTACAATGAGCAGTTCTTC
>TRBJ2-2|14|TRBV9|.|once
CASSVVETPGELFF
TGTGCCAGCAGCGTAGTGGAGACCCCCGGGGAGCTGTTTTTT
>TRBJ2-2|18|TRBV18|TRBD2|.
CASSPGLAVASGTGELFF
TGTGCCAGCTCACCAGGACTAGCGGTGGCGTCCGGCACCGGGGAGCTGTTTTTT
>TRBJ2-1|17|TRBV6-1|TRBD2|.
CASSERGLAGDYNEQFF
TGTGCCAGCAGTGAAAGGGGACTAGCGGGGGACTACAATGAGCAGTTCTTC
>TRBJ1-6|19|TRBV6-1|.|.
CASSKETVSPSSYNSPLHF
TGTGCCAGCAGTAAAGAGACAGTCAGCCCGAGCTCCTATAATTCACCCCTCCACTTT
>TRBJ2-6|14|TRBV7-9|.|.
CASRKYSGANVLTF
TGTGCCAGCAGAAAATACTCTGGGGCCAACGTCCTGACTTTC